This entry is about one TCR beta chain. Its antigen is currently not known. The record has no base qualities; no much larger clone is one base away. Enrolling through a virtual design, the prospective study's participants ranged in age from roughly 18 to 95 years and lived across some 22 United States geographic areas. To assign participants to cohorts, the prospective study relied on clinical history that participants themselves reported in a screening survey and a study questionnaire. A participant counted as exposed if, within 2 weeks of entering the study, that participant had been in contact with someone who had a PCR-confirmed or clinician-diagnosed COVID-19 case. In the prospective study, whole blood, serum and a nasopharyngeal or oropharyngeal swab were collected from each participant by mobile phlebotomists. Prospective study participants could optionally give additional blood draws and questionnaires over an approximately two-month period. Blood samples from the prospective study were shipped frozen or at room temperature prior to DNA extraction.

The V and J ends are trimmed by 6 bases and 7 bases, leaving 21 bases between them. From the cysteine up to the phenylalanine, the CDR3 has a length of 15 residues. Just CDR3 DNA is preserved here, 45 bases in frame from base 1. CDR1 and CDR2 were assigned from the germline V gene as MNHEY and SVGEGT. TCRbeta CDR3 regions were amplified from genomic DNA using the immunoSEQ Assay, a bias-controlled multiplex PCR. Per the authors' processing: Within the assay, amplification of reference gene primers was used to estimate how many nucleated cells each sample contained. Sequence reads were collapsed and filtered to measure the absolute abundance of every unique TCRbeta CDR3 rearrangement. For each sample, productive Simpson clonality was calculated as the square root of Simpson's diversity index over productive rearrangements. Not all clones reach the TCRdb copy of this immuneACCESS table, which keeps in-frame sequences only. Checked studies attribute under half of the gap to unresolved V genes and leave the rest unexplained. For V, J and clone size, that table is used; D and trimming come from the DNA. Here the sample has hundreds of thousands of clones; over 80% occur a single time. The biggest ten clones account for less than 0.9% of the sample.

The record originates from a study of blood T cell repertoires in COVID-19 (dated by TCRdb to the early 2020s). Notes on the research overall: Collaborator samples came from the United States, Italy and Spain and covered acute and convalescent phases of COVID-19. Sample metadata almost always included a de-identified subject ID, COVID-19 status, age in years and sex. The samples were drawn from the first 160 participants of the ongoing ImmuneRACE study and from over 950 subjects provided by 6 global collaborators. The material from the prospective study consisted of cDNA or gDNA derived from T cells, B-cell-depleted T cells, or PBMCs. The dataset comprised deeply sampled blood TCRbeta repertoires from subjects exposed to, actively infected with, or recovered from COVID-19. The repertoires were released in a freely available public database intended as a resource for research on the immune response to SARS-CoV-2. HLA class I and class II types, where available, came from metadata supplied by the sample provider rather than from assay-based typing. General findings and caveats noted by the study authors: The quantity of clinical and demographic metadata differed by source and by participant and was supplied without curation.

This clonotype was sampled from a man aged 50 to 60 who had been exposed to COVID-19. The specimen was PBMCs or T cells enriched from blood (not recorded which). Here the chain combines TRBV6-2 or TRBV6-3 and TRBJ1-2; TRBD1 might be the D gene, on 6 matching bases. The CDR3 is CASRPPGHGGSGYTF. The sequenced DNA: TGTGCCAGCAGACCTCCGGGACATGGGGGCTCTGGCTACACCTTC.